This T cell receptor (beta chain) emerged from a study of technical replicates of blood from a handful of donors (dated by TCRdb to about 2017). In this sample, this clone turned up once. Its antigen is unknown. Per-nucleotide qualities are absent, and no much larger clonotype sits a single base away. The library was built by means of the immunoSEQ multiplex PCR assay. TCRdb provides this immuneACCESS table in a form limited to in-frame rearrangements. Some clones are lacking; in checked studies, under half of them reflect an unresolved V gene, and why the rest are absent is not known. The sample records some 77,000 clones, over 75% of which are singletons. The top ten hold approximately 0.41% of the sample. Input material: T cells isolated from PBMCs. The TCR comes from a human donor in good health.

The CDR3 region reads CASSPNQVASETQYF. The nucleotide sequence reads as follows: TGTGCCAGCAGTCCAAACCAGGTTGCTTCGGAGACCCAGTACTTC. Recombination joined TRBV6-1 with TRBJ2-5, with the D gene not clear enough to name. V loses 5 bases, J loses 5 bases, and the germline ends lie 18 bases apart. Reading from cysteine to phenylalanine, the CDR3 counts 15 amino acids. The kept DNA is CDR3 alone, 45 bases in frame from the first base. As encoded in the germline V gene, CDR1 is MNHNS while CDR2 is SASEGT.